Presented here are 6 T cell receptor beta chains from one specimen sequenced in a study of lymphopenia after photon versus proton radiotherapy. Produced via immunoSEQ multiplex PCR; TCRdb's table is partial and in-frame only. This table has approximately 24,000 clones, roughly 90% appearing once. The sample consisted of peripheral blood, taken from a patient treated with photon-based radiotherapy. The origin of the receptors is a middle-aged man with gastric cancer.

This rearrangement joins TRBV7-3 to TRBJ2-2, with unresolved D. Germline-derived CDR1 and CDR2 are SGHTA and FQGTGA. The CDR3 has 13 residues. Trimming took 6 bases from V and 7 from J, leaving 12 bases between them. CDR3 sequence reads: CASSPRRGGELFF. CDR3 coding DNA: TGTGCCAGCAGTCCCCGTCGAGGCGGGGAGCTGTTTTTT.

The genes are TRBV21-1 and TRBJ1-1; the table's TRBD1 call for D was not verified on the DNA. TRBV21-1 is recorded as a pseudogene. The length of the CDR3 is 15 residues. The CDR3 loop reads CASSKRQGMNTEAFF. For the CDR3, the DNA is TGTGCCAGCAGCAAAAGACAGGGGATGAACACTGAAGCTTTCTTT.

The chain recombines TRBV27 with TRBJ2-2; D remains unclear. The CDR3 has 13 amino acids. V shed 3 bases and J shed 8 bases, with 10 bases lying between them. The germline V gene has CDR1 MNHEY and CDR2 SMNVEV (reference sequence). CDR3 coding DNA: TGTGCCAGCAGTTTCTCGAGGAAGGGGGAGCTGTTTTTT. Protein product: CASSFSRKGELFF.

This rearrangement joins TRBV7-9 to TRBJ1-5, with a possible D match to TRBD1 (6 bases). Trimming cost V 5 bases and J 2 bases, with 10 bases left between them. The CDR3 is 14 residues long. Germline assignment: CDR1 SEHNR and CDR2 FQNEAQ (reference sequence). CDR3 sequence (DNA): TGTGCCAGCAGCCTAGGGGGGGGCAATCAGCCCCAGCATTTT. This codes for CASSLGGGNQPQHF. The full variable domain, rest sourced from reference TRBV7-9 and TRBJ1-5, is DTGVSQNPRHKITKRGQNVTFRCDPISEHNRLYWYRQTLGQGPEFLTYFQNEAQLEKSRLLSDRFSAERPKGSFSTLEIQRTEQGDSAMYLCASSLGGGNQPQHFGDGTRLSIL.

This clone was seen a single time. The chain joins TRBV19 to TRBJ1-1; no clear D. V was cut by 5 bases and J by 0 bases, with 4 bases left in between. This CDR3 has 12 amino acids. The germline gives CDR1 LNHDA, CDR2 SQIVND (reference sequence). CDR3 loop: CASSFVNTEAFF. The DNA for the CDR3 is TGTGCCAGTAGTTTTGTGAACACTGAAGCTTTCTTT. The whole variable domain, filled in from reference TRBV19 and TRBJ1-1, reads DGGITQSPKYLFRKEGQNVTLSCEQNLNHDAMYWYRQDPGQGLRLIYYSQIVNDFQKGDIAEGYSVSREKKESFPLTVTSAQKNPTAFYLCASSFVNTEAFFGQGTRLTVV.

V is TRBV9 and J is TRBJ1-2; D is perhaps TRBD1 (5 bases). Germline V gene lookup returns CDR1 SGDLS and CDR2 YYNGEE. The V end was cut by 1 base, the J end by 6 bases, with 10 bases between. The CDR3 is 13 amino acids. CDR3 protein: CASSVRQGDGYTF. Written as DNA, the CDR3 is TGTGCCAGCAGCGTACGGCAGGGTGATGGCTACACCTTC.